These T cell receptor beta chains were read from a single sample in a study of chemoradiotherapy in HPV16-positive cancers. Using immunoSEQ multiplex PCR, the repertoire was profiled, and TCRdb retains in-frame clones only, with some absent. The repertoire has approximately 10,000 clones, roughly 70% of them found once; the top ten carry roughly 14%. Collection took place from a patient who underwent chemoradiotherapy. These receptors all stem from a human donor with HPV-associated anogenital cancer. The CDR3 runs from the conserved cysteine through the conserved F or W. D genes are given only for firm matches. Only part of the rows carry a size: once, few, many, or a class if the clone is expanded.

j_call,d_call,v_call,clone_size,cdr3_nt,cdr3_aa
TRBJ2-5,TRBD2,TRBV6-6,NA,TGTGCCAGCGGGAGGGGCGGGGAGACCCAGTACTTC,CASGRGGETQYF
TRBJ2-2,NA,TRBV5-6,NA,TGTGCCAGCAGCTCATTAGCCCCCGGGGAGCTGTTTTTT,CASSSLAPGELFF
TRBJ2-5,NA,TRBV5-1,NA,TGCGCCAGCAGCTTATGGTCTCTCCAAGAGACCCAGTACTTC,CASSLWSLQETQYF
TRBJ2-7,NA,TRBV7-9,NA,TGTGCCAGCAGTGGGCAGAGCTACGAGCAGTACTTC,CASSGQSYEQYF
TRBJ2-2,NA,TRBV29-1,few,TGCAGCACTTCTCCCAGGTCCGGGGAGCTGTTTTTT,CSTSPRSGELFF
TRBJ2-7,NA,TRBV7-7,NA,TGTGCTAGCAGCTTAGCTCAGGGCTACGAGCAGTACTTC,CASSLAQGYEQYF
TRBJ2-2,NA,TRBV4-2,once,TGTGCCAGCAGCCGTACCAACAGCTATTCCGGGGAGCTGTTTTTT,CASSRTNSYSGELFF
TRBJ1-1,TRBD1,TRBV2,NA,TGTGCCAGCAGTTGGGGGACAGCGAACACTGAAGCTTTCTTT,CASSWGTANTEAFF
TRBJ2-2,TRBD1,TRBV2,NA,TGTGCCACTAAAGGGGGCAGATCCACCGGGGAGCTGTTTTTT,CATKGGRSTGELFF
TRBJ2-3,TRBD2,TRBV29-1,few,TGCAGCGCGGGACTAGCGGGGAGCACAGATACGCAGTATTTT,CSAGLAGSTDTQYF
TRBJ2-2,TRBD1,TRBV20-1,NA,TGCCCCGACAGGGCGGCGGGGGAGCTGTTTTTT,CPDRAAGELFF
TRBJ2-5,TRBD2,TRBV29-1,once,TGCAGCGTTGTGTCACTAGCGGGGGGGCAAGAGACCCAGTACTTC,CSVVSLAGGQETQYF
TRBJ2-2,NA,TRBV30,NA,TGTGCCTGGCGGGGACAAGATACCGGGGAGCTGTTTTTT,CAWRGQDTGELFF
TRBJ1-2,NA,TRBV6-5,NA,TGTGCCAGCAGCCCCGACCGCCTCTATGGCTACACCTTC,CASSPDRLYGYTF
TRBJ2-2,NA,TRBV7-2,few,TGTGCCAGCAGCTTAGTACCCGGTGCCGGGGAGCTGTTTTTT,CASSLVPGAGELFF
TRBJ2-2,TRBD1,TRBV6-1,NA,TGTGCCAGCAGAGTTAGACAGGGGGCGGACGGGGAGCTGTTTTTT,CASRVRQGADGELFF
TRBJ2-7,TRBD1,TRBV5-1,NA,TGCGCCAGCAGCCTATGGGACAGTGCGTACGAGCAGTACTTC,CASSLWDSAYEQYF
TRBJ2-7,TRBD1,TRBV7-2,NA,TGTGCCAGCAGCTTATTTGGGACAGTTGAGTACGAGCAGTACTTC,CASSLFGTVEYEQYF
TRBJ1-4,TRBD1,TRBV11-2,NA,TGTGCCAGCAGCCAAGGGACAGGGGTAGAAAAACTGTTTTTT,CASSQGTGVEKLFF
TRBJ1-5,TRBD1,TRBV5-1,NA,TGCGCCAGCAGCCCGACAGGGGGCGTGACAGATCAGCCCCAGCATTTT,CASSPTGGVTDQPQHF
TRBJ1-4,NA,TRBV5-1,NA,TGCGCCAGCAGCTTGGCCCTGGACAGTAAAATAAATGAAAAACTGTTTTTT,CASSLALDSKINEKLFF
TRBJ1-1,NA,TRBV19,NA,TGTGCCACAAGAAGGGGCCGAAACACTGAAGCTTTCTTT,CATRRGRNTEAFF
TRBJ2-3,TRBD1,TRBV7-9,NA,TGTGCCAGCAGCTCTGGGACAGGGGGCACGAGGACGCAGTATTTT,CASSSGTGGTRTQYF